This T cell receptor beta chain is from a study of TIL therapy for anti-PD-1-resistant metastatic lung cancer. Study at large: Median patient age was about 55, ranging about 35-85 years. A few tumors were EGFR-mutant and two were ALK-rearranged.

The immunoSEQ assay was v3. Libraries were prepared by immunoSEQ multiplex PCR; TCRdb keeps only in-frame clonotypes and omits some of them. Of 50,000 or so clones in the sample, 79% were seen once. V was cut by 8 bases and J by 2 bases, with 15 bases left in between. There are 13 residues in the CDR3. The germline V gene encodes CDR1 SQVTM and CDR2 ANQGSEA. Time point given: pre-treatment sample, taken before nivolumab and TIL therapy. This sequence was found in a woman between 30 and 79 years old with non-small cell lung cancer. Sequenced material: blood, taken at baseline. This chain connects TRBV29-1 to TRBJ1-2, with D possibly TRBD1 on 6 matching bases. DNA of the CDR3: TGCAGCATCACCAAGGACAGCAACTATGGCTACACCTTC. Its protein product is CSITKDSNYGYTF.